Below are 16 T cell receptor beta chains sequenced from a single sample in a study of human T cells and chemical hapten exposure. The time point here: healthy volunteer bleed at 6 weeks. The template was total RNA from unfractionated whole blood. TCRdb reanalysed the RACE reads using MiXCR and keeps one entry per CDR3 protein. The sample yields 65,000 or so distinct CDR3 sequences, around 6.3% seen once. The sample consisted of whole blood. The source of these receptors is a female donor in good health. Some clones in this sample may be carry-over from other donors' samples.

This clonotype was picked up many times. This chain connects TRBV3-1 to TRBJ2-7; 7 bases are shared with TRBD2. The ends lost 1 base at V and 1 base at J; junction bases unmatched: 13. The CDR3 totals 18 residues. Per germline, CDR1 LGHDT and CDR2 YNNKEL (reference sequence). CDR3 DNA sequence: TGTGCCAGCAGCCAAGTTGGGGACCTAGGCGGGAGTTCCTACGAGCAGTACTTC. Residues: CASSQVGDLGGSSYEQYF.

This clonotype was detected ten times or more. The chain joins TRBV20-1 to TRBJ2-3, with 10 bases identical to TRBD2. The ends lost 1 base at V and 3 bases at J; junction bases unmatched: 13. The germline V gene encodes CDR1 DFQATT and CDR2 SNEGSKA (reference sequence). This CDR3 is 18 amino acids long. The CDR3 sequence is CSARAAGLAGVRTDTQYF. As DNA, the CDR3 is TGCAGTGCTAGAGCTGCAGGCCTAGCGGGAGTAAGAACAGATACGCAGTATTTT.

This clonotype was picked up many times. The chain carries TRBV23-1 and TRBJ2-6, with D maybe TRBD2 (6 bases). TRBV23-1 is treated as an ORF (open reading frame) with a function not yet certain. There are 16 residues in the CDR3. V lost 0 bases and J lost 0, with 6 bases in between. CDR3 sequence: CASSQSGSSGANVLTF. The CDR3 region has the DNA TGCGCCAGCAGTCAATCCGGGAGCTCTGGGGCCAACGTCCTGACTTTC.

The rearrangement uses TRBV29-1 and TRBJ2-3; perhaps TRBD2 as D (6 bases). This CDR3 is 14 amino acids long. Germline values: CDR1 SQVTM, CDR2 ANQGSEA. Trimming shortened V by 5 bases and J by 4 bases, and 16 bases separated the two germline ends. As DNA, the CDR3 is TGCAGCGTTCTCCCGGGACTCGAACCAGATACGCAGTATTTT. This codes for CSVLPGLEPDTQYF.

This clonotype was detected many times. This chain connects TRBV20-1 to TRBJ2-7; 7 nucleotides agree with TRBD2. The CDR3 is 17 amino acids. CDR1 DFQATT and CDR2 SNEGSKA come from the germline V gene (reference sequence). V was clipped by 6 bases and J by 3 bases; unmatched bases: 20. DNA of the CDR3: TGCAGTGCGCAGAGGTATCCTCCCCCGGCTAGCGGCTACGAGCAGTACTTC. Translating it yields CSAQRYPPPASGYEQYF.

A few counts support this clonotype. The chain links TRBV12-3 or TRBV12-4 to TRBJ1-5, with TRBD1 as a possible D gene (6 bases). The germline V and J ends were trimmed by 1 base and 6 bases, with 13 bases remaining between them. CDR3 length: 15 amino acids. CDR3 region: CASSLGAGARQPQHF. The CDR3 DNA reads TGTGCCAGCAGTTTAGGGGCAGGGGCGCGTCAGCCCCAGCATTTT.

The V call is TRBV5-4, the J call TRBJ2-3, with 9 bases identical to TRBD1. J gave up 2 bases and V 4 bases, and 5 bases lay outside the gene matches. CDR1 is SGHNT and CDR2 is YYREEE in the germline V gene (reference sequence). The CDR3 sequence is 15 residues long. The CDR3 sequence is CASSPGTGFTDTQYF. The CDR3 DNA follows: TGTGCCAGCAGCCCAGGGACAGGGTTCACAGATACGCAGTATTTT.

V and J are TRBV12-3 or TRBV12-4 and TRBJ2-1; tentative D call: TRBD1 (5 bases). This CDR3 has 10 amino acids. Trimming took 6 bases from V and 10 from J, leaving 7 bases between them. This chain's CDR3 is CASRWGEQFF. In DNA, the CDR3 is TGTGCCAGCAGGTGGGGCGAGCAGTTCTTC.

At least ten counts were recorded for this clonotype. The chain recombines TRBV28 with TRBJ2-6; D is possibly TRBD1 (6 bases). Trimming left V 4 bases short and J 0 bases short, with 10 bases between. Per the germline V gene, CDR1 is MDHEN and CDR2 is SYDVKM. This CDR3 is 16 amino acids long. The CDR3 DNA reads TGTGCCAGCAGTTCCGGACAGACCTCTGGGGCCAACGTCCTGACTTTC. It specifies CASSSGQTSGANVLTF.

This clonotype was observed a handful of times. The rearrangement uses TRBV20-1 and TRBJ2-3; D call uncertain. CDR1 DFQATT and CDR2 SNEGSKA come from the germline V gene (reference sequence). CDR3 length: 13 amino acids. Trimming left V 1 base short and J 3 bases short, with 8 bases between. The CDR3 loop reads CSARGGRTDTQYF. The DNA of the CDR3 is TGCAGTGCTAGAGGAGGAAGGACAGATACGCAGTATTTT.

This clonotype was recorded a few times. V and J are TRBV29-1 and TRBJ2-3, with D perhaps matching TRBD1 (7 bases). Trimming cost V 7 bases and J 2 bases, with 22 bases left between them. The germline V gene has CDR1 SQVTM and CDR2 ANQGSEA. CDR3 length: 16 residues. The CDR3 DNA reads TGCAGCGCTGGGGAGGTAGACGGGACAGCCACAGATACGCAGTATTTT. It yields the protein CSAGEVDGTATDTQYF.

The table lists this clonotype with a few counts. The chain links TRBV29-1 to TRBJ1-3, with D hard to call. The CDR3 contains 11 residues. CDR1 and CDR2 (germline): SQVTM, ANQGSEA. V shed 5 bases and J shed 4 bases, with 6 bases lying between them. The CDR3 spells CSVFSGNTIYF. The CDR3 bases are TGCAGCGTTTTTTCCGGAAACACCATATATTTT.

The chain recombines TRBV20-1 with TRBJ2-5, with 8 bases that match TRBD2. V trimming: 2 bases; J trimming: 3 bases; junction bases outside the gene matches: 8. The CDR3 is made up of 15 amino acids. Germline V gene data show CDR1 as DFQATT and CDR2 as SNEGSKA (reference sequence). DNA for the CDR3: TGCAGTGCTAGAACCGACCGAGCGGGAGAAGAGACCCAGTACTTC. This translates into CSARTDRAGEETQYF.

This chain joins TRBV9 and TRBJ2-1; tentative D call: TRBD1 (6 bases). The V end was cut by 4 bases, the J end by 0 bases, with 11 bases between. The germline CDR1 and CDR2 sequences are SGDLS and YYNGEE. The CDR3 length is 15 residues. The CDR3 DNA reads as TGTGCCAGCAGCCTTCAGGGGCACTCCTACAATGAGCAGTTCTTC. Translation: CASSLQGHSYNEQFF.

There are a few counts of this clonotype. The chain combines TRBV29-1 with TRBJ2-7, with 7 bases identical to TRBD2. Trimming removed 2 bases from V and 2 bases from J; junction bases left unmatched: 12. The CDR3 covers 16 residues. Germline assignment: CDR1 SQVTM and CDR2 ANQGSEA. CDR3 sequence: CSVEKGFGGGTYEQYF. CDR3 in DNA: TGCAGCGTTGAAAAAGGTTTTGGGGGAGGGACCTACGAGCAGTACTTC.

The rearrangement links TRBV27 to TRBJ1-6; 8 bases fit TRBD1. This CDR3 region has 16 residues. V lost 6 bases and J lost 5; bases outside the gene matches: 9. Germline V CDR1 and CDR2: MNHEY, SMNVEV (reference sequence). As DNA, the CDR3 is TGTGCCAGCAGACCTGACGGACAGGGAAATAATTCACCCCTCCACTTT. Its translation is CASRPDGQGNNSPLHF.